What follows is one T cell receptor beta chain and its context. No antigen is known for it. The use of a sample-barcoded 5' primer and a J-beta primer mix characterized a second PCR of about 7 to 12 cycles. TCRdb re-derived calls from the 5' RACE reads in MiXCR, one entry per CDR3 protein. The sample includes 1.5 million to 2 million distinct CDR3 sequences, roughly 52% of them seen just once. In each sample, at least 6 million PBMCs were isolated. The germline CDR1 and CDR2 sequences are SGHTA and FQGNSA. CDR3 size: 14 residues. V was pared by 1 base and J by 7 bases, with 14 bases between. This record comes from a study of blood T cells in healthy people across ages. Notes on the study in general: Getting older went along with TCR beta diversity per million T cells dropping roughly linearly.

The rearrangement uses TRBV7-2 and TRBJ2-7, with D tentatively TRBD2 (7 bases). The sample was blood. This sequence originates from a woman aged 40-49 years in good health. CDR3 bases: TGTGCCAGCAGCTTAGAGCCGGCGGGGGCGGAGCAGTACTTC. The encoded protein is CASSLEPAGAEQYF.